A single sample gave rise to the 19 T cell receptor beta chains below, sequenced in a study of blood T cells in healthy people across ages (dated by TCRdb to 2014 to 2015). Library method: 5' RACE. The sequencing machine was an Illumina HiSeq 2500. A second PCR of about 7 to 12 cycles was run with a J-beta primer mix and a sample-barcoded 5' primer. TCRdb reprocessed the public reads (quality trimming at Q25 with fastp, clone calling with MiXCR) and kept in-frame beta chains. Each CDR3 protein gets just one entry, which takes the most common genes and DNA from the rows behind it. The sample contains hundreds of thousands of distinct CDR3 sequences, 21% of them found a single time. The biggest ten clones account for roughly 3.4% of the sample. Sequencing input: blood. These receptors originate from an older man in good health.

This clonotype was found a few times. This chain links TRBV19 with TRBJ2-7; 11 bases match TRBD1. Losses at the gene ends were 1 base for V and 6 bases for J; bases not matched to a gene: 5. The CDR3 runs 15 residues. Germline loops: CDR1 LNHDA, CDR2 SQIVND (reference sequence). This chain's CDR3 is CASSIVGQGAVEQYF. CDR3 nucleotide sequence: TGTGCCAGTAGTATAGTTGGACAGGGGGCGGTCGAGCAGTACTTC. Based on the CDR3 plus reference TRBV19 and TRBJ2-7, the full variable domain is DGGITQSPKYLFRKEGQNVTLSCEQNLNHDAMYWYRQDPGQGLRLIYYSQIVNDFQKGDIAEGYSVSREKKESFPLTVTSAQKNPTAFYLCASSIVGQGAVEQYFGPGTRLTVT.

This clonotype came up a few times. The gene calls are TRBV20-1 and TRBJ1-6; D gene unclear. The CDR3 spans 14 residues. Germline CDR1 and CDR2: DFQATT and SNEGSKA (reference sequence). Trimming removed 6 bases from V and 5 bases from J, with 14 bases in between. The CDR3 spells CSAPQQTDNSPLHF. As DNA, the CDR3 is TGCAGTGCACCCCAGCAGACCGATAATTCACCCCTCCACTTT.

The chain links TRBV20-1 to TRBJ2-2, with a tentative D call TRBD1 (6 bases). The ends were cut back, 6 bases at V and 1 base at J, with 15 bases in the middle. CDR3 size: 15 residues. The germline V gene has CDR1 DFQATT and CDR2 SNEGSKA (reference sequence). CDR3 coding DNA: TGCAGTGCCCCGACCACAGGGATGAACACCGGGGAGCTGTTTTTT. Protein: CSAPTTGMNTGELFF.

This clonotype occurred a few times. The CDR3 DNA is TGCGCCAGCAGCTCCACGGGACCGCCCGAGACCCAGTACTTC. This codes for CASSSTGPPETQYF. The chain carries TRBV5-1 and TRBJ2-5; D tentatively fits TRBD1 or TRBD2 (5 bases each). V was pared by 3 bases and J by 5 bases, with 14 bases between. CDR3 length: 14 amino acids. Germline V gene data show CDR1 as SGHRS and CDR2 as YFSETQ.

This clonotype has at least ten counts. The chain employs TRBV11-2 and TRBJ2-5; D remains unclear. Germline CDR1 is SGHAT and CDR2 is FQNNGV. Trimming removed 7 bases from V and 3 bases from J, with 6 bases in between. This CDR3 has 11 amino acids. CDR3 sequence: CASKAEETQYF. CDR3 nucleotides: TGTGCCAGCAAGGCAGAAGAGACCCAGTACTTC.

This clonotype was found a few times. The chain recombines TRBV5-1 with TRBJ2-6; no reliable D call. CDR1 and CDR2 from the germline V gene are SGHRS and YFSETQ. The germline V and J ends were trimmed by 4 bases and 0 bases, with 11 bases remaining between them. The CDR3 extends over 16 amino acids. CDR3 loop: CASSQSLASGANVLTF. The DNA of the CDR3 is TGCGCCAGCAGCCAATCTTTGGCCTCTGGGGCCAACGTCCTGACTTTC.

This chain connects TRBV20-1 to TRBJ2-7, with 9 bases identical to TRBD2. The CDR3 has 16 residues. The germline V gene has CDR1 DFQATT and CDR2 SNEGSKA (reference sequence). With V trimmed by 0 bases and J by 7 bases, 13 bases remained unmatched. The CDR3 sequence: CSARDTAGGTWEEQYF. The CDR3 DNA reads as TGCAGTGCTAGAGATACGGCGGGAGGGACATGGGAAGAGCAGTACTTC.

This clonotype was seen only a few times. CDR3 residues: CASSPGGGPDTQYF. In DNA form, the CDR3 reads TGTGCCAGCAGCCCCGGCGGAGGACCAGATACGCAGTATTTT. The chain links TRBV7-2 to TRBJ2-3; perhaps TRBD2 as D (5 bases). This CDR3 is built from 14 residues. Germline V lookup: CDR1 SGHTA, CDR2 FQGNSA. Trimming removed 5 bases from V and 4 bases from J, with 13 bases in between.

This clonotype was detected many times. The chain joins TRBV27 to TRBJ2-7, with a tentative D call TRBD1 (5 bases). This CDR3 region has 14 residues. V was shortened by 2 bases and J by 1 base, with 9 bases between the two germline ends. Per germline, CDR1 MNHEY and CDR2 SMNVEV (reference sequence). CDR3 sequence (DNA): TGTGCCAGCAGTTTAGAGACAGTGTCCTACGAGCAGTACTTC. Protein product: CASSLETVSYEQYF.

There are a few counts of this clonotype. The chain couples TRBV12-3 or TRBV12-4 to TRBJ2-4; TRBD1 matches at 8 bases. CDR3 length: 13 amino acids. The V and J ends lost 6 bases and 6 bases, in that order; junction bases with no gene match: 4. The CDR3 DNA follows: TGTGCCAGCAGCCTAGGGACAGGAAACATTCAGTACTTC. It specifies CASSLGTGNIQYF.

V and J are TRBV5-1 and TRBJ2-6, with D tentatively TRBD1 or TRBD2 (5 bases each). Germline assignment: CDR1 SGHRS and CDR2 YFSETQ. The CDR3 has 17 amino acids. V gave up 4 bases and J gave up 0 bases, with 14 bases separating them. CDR3 region: CASSGWDGRSGANVLTF. CDR3 sequence (DNA): TGCGCCAGCAGCGGATGGGACGGTCGCTCTGGGGCCAACGTCCTGACTTTC.

The rearrangement joins TRBV5-1 to TRBJ2-5, with 7 bases matching TRBD1. The J call is in doubt because the DNA end fits TRBJ2-7 better. The CDR3 sequence is 15 residues long. The V gene's germline CDR1 is SGHRS and CDR2 YFSETQ. The chain's CDR3 is CASSPSPDRVHEQYF. DNA of the CDR3: TGCGCCAGCAGCCCTTCCCCCGACAGGGTCCACGAGCAGTACTTC.

This clonotype showed up just a few times. This chain's CDR3 is CASSQDSGLGDEKLFF. Written as DNA, the CDR3 is TGCGCCAGCAGCCAAGATTCGGGTCTGGGCGATGAAAAACTGTTTTTT. V usage is TRBV4-1 and J usage is TRBJ1-4; the D is unclear. V lost 0 bases and J lost 6, with 14 bases in between. This CDR3 comprises 16 residues. Germline CDR1 and CDR2: MGHRA and YSYEKL.

The chain joins TRBV6-5 to TRBJ2-4; TRBD2 matches 8 bases. The CDR3 has 17 amino acids. J was trimmed by 2 bases and V by 4 bases; bases with no gene match: 10. Germline V gene lookup returns CDR1 MNHEY and CDR2 SVGAGI. The CDR3 DNA reads as TGTGCCAGCAGTTCACCGGGACTAGAGTTCCCCAAAAACATTCAGTACTTC. Translating it yields CASSSPGLEFPKNIQYF.

This clonotype occurred once. The V gene is TRBV11-3, the J gene TRBJ2-1; no clear D gene. The V gene's germline CDR1 is SGHNT and CDR2 YENEEA. Trimming took 0 bases from V and 0 from J, leaving 9 bases between them. The length of the CDR3 is 16 residues. The CDR3: CASSLDRDLSYNEQFF. The CDR3 DNA sequence: TGTGCCAGCAGCTTAGATCGAGACCTCTCCTACAATGAGCAGTTCTTC.

The chain recombines TRBV3-1 with TRBJ1-2; D gene unclear. CDR3 length: 15 residues. The germline V and J ends were trimmed by 4 bases and 7 bases, with 19 bases remaining between them. Germline CDR1 and CDR2: LGHDT and YNNKEL (reference sequence). The chain's CDR3 is CASSPRVLRRSGYTF. The CDR3 DNA sequence: TGTGCCAGCAGCCCCCGGGTCCTAAGGAGGAGTGGCTACACCTTC.

This clonotype was recorded only once. The junction does not match germline at one end; this may be a read error. This sequence joins TRBV2 and TRBJ1-4; 7 bases fit TRBD1. This CDR3 region has 15 residues. The germline V gene has CDR1 SNHLY and CDR2 FYNNEI. CDR3 in amino acids: CASSGTGAQGEKPFF. The CDR3 nucleotides are TGTGCCAGCAGTGGAACAGGGGCCCAAGGGGAAAAACCGTTTTTT.

This clonotype was seen repeatedly, ten times or more. CDR3 DNA sequence: TGTGCCAGCAGCCAAGGGGGGGTCCACGAGCAGTACTTC. It specifies CASSQGGVHEQYF. V gene TRBV3-1 combines with J gene TRBJ2-5; D might be TRBD2 (6 bases). The J call may be mistaken, given a closer DNA end match to TRBJ2-7. The germline V gene encodes CDR1 LGHDT and CDR2 YNNKEL (reference sequence). The CDR3 is 13 residues long.

This clonotype was counted only a few times. V is TRBV5-1 and J is TRBJ2-5; TRBD1 matches at 11 bases. V shed 3 bases and J 12 bases; nucleotides not matched to a gene: 10. Germline lookup yields CDR1 SGHRS and CDR2 YFSETQ. This CDR3 spans 14 amino acids. CDR3 nucleotides: TGCGCCAGCAGCTCAACCGGGACAGGGGGTGACGAGTACTTC. This encodes CASSSTGTGGDEYF.